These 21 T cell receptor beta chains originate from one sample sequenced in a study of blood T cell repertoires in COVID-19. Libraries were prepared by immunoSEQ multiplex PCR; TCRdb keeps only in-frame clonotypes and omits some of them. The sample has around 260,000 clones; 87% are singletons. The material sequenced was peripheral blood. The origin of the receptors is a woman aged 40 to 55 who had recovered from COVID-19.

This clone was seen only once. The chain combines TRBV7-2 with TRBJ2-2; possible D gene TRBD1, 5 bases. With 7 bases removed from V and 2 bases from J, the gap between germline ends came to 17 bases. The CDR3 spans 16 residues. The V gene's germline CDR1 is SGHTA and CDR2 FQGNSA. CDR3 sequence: CASTSQGLLNTGELFF. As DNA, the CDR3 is TGTGCCAGCACGAGTCAGGGTCTTCTAAACACCGGGGAGCTGTTTTTT.

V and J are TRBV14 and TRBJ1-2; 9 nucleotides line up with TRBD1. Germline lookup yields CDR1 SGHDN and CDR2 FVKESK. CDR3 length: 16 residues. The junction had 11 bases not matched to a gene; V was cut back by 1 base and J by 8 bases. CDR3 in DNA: TGTGCCAGCAGCCAAGGGCTGATAACAGGGGGCAGAGGCTACACCTTC. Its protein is CASSQGLITGGRGYTF.

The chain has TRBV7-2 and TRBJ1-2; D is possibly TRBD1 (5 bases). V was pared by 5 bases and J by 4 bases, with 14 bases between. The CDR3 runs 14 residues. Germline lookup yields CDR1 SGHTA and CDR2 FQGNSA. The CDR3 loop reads CASSPDIQGYGYTF. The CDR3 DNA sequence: TGTGCCAGCAGCCCAGACATCCAGGGCTATGGCTACACCTTC.

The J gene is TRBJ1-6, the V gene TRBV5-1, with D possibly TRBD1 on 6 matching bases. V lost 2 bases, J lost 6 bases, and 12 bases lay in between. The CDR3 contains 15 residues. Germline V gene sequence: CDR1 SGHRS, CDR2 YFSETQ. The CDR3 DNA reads TGCGCCAGCAGCTTCAACAGGGCCCTTAATTCACCCCTCCACTTT. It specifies CASSFNRALNSPLHF.

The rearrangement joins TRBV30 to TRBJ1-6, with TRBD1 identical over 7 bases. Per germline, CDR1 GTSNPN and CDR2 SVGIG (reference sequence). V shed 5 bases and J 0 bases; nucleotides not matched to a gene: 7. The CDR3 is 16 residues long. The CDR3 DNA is TGTGCCTGGCGTGCGACAGGGAGCTCCTATAATTCACCCCTCCACTTT. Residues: CAWRATGSSYNSPLHF.

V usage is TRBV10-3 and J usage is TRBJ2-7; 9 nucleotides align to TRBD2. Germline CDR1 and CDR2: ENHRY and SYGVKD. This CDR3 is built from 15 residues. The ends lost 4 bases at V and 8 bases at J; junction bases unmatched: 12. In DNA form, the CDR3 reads TGTGCCATCAGTGGGGGGGTAGCGGGGGTACTCAAGCAGTACTTC. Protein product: CAISGGVAGVLKQYF.

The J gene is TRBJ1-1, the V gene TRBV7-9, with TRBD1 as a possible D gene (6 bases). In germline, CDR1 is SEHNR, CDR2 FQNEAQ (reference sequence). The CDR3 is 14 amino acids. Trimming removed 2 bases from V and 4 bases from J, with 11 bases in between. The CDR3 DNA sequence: TGTGCCAGCAGCTTACTCGGGGGGCTCACTGAAGCTTTCTTT. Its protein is CASSLLGGLTEAFF.

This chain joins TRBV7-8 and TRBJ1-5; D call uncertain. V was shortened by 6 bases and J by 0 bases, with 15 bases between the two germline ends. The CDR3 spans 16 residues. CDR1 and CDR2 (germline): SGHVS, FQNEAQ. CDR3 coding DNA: TGTGCCAGCAGTCCCAGGACCGGGAGTAGCAATCAGCCCCAGCATTTT. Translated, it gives CASSPRTGSSNQPQHF.

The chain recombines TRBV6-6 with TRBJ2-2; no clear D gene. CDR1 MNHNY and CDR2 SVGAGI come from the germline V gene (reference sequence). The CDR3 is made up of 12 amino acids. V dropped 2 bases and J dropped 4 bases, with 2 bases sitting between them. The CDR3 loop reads CASSYRTGELFF. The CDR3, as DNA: TGTGCCAGCAGTTACCGCACCGGGGAGCTGTTTTTT.

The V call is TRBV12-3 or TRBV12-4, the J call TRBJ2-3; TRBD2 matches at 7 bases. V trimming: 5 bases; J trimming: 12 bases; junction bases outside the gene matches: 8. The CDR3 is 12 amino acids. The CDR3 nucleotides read TGTGCCAGCAGTCCGGGGAGGGCTCTCCAGTATTTT. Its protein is CASSPGRALQYF.

This CDR3 is CASSAQGGNQPQHF. For the CDR3, the DNA is TGTGCCAGCAGCGCACAGGGGGGCAATCAGCCCCAGCATTTT. The chain is built from TRBV7-9 and TRBJ1-5; 8 bases line up with TRBD1. CDR3 length equals 14 residues. V shed 5 bases and J 2 bases; nucleotides not matched to a gene: 2. In germline, CDR1 is SEHNR, CDR2 FQNEAQ (reference sequence).

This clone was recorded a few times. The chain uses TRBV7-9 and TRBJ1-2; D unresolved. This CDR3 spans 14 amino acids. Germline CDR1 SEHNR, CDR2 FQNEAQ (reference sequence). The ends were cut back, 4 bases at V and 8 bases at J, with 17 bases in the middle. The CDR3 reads CASSSDSLVRGYTF. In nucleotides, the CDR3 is TGTGCCAGCAGCTCAGACTCCTTGGTGCGGGGCTACACCTTC.

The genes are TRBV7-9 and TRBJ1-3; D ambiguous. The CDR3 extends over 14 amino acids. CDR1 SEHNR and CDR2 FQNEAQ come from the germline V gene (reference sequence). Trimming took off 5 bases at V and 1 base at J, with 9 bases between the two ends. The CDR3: CASSPVLSGNTIYF. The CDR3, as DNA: TGTGCCAGCAGCCCGGTGTTATCTGGAAACACCATATATTTT.

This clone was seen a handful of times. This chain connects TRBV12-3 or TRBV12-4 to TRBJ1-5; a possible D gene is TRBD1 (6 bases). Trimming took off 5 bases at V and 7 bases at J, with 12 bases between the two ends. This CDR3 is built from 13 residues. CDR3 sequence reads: CASSPGEGQPQHF. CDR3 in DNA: TGTGCCAGCAGTCCAGGGGAGGGACAGCCCCAGCATTTT.

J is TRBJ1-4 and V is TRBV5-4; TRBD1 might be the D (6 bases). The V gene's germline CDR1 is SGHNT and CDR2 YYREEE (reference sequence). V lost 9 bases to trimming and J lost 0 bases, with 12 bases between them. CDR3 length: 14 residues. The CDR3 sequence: CAMQGSATNEKLFF. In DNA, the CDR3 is TGTGCCATGCAGGGGTCCGCAACTAATGAAAAACTGTTTTTT.

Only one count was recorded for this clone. The CDR3: CASTSGGKAEKLFF. The CDR3 DNA is TGTGCCAGCACCTCAGGGGGTAAAGCGGAAAAACTGTTTTTT. The chain couples TRBV6-5 to TRBJ1-4, with 7 bases fitting TRBD1. CDR1 is MNHEY and CDR2 is SVGAGI in the germline V gene. With 7 bases clipped from V and 8 bases from J, the junction kept 10 bases outside the gene matches. This CDR3 is 14 amino acids long.

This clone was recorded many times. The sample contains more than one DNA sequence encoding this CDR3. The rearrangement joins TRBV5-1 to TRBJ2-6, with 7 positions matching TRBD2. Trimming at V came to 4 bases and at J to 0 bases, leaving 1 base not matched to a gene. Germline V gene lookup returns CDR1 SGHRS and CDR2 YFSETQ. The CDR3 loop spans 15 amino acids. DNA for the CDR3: TGCGCCAGCAGCCCGGGGGGCTCTGGGGCCAACGTCCTGACTTTC. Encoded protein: CASSPGGSGANVLTF.

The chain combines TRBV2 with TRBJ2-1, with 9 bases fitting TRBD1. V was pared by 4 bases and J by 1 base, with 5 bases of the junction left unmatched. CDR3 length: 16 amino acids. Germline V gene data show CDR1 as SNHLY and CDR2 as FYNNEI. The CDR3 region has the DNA TGTGCCAGCAGTGTCCTCGGGACAGGGTCCTACAATGAGCAGTTCTTC. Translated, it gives CASSVLGTGSYNEQFF.

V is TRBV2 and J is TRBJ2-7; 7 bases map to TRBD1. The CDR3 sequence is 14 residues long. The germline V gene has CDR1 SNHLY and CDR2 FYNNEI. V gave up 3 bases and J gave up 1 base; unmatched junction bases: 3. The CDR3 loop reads CASSDQGESYEQYF. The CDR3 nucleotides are TGTGCCAGCAGTGACCAGGGGGAGTCCTACGAGCAGTACTTC.

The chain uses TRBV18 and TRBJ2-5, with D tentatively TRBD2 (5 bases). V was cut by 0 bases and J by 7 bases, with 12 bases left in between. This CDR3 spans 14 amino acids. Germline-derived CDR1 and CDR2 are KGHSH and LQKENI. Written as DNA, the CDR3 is TGTGCCAGCTCACCACCGGAGGACTTTGGGACCCAGTACTTC. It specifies CASSPPEDFGTQYF.

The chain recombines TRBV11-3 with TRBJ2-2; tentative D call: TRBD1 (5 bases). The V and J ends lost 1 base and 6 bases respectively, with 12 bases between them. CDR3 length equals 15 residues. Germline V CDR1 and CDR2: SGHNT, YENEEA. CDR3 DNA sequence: TGTGCCAGCAGCTTAGGCCAGGGAAGAGCCGGGGAGCTGTTTTTT. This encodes CASSLGQGRAGELFF.